What follows are 5 T cell receptor beta chains derived from one specimen sequenced in a study of T cells in localized non-small cell lung cancer. The data were produced by immunoSEQ multiplex PCR, yet TCRdb's version contains in-frame clones alone and is incomplete. The profile shows about 40,000 clones, about 76% of them singletons. The sequencing here drew on peripheral blood mononuclear cells, taken before any cancer treatment. Receptors originate from a male donor aged 60 or older with stage II lung adenocarcinoma.

The rearrangement joins TRBV7-8 to TRBJ2-7, with 7 bases lining up with TRBD1. The V segment lost 4 bases and the J segment 0 bases; nucleotides outside the gene matches: 15. The CDR3 spans 18 residues. Germline CDR1 is SGHVS and CDR2 is FQNEAQ. CDR3 nucleotides: TGTGCCAGCAGCTCCTCGACAGGGCCAAACCCCCACTCCTACGAGCAGTACTTC. Its translation is CASSSSTGPNPHSYEQYF.

This clone was picked up one time. The chain joins TRBV15 to TRBJ2-6; no firm D call. The CDR3 sequence is 14 residues long. Germline assignment: CDR1 LNHNV and CDR2 YYDKDF (reference sequence). The V and J ends lost 0 bases and 3 bases respectively, with 3 bases between them. CDR3 DNA sequence: TGTGCCACCAGCAGAGATAGTGGGGCCAACGTCCTGACTTTC. Residues: CATSRDSGANVLTF. The full variable domain, with the rest looked up from reference TRBV15 and TRBJ2-6, is DAMVIQNPRYQVTQFGKPVTLSCSQTLNHNVMYWYQQKSSQAPKLLFHYYDKDFNNEADTPDNFQSRRPNTSFCFLDIRSPGLGDTAMYLCATSRDSGANVLTFGAGSRLTVL.

Only a few counts were recorded for this clone. This sequence joins TRBV5-6 and TRBJ2-4; the D gene is possibly TRBD1 (5 bases). The CDR3 is made up of 11 amino acids. Germline V CDR1 and CDR2: SGHDT, YYEEEE. The V and J ends lost 2 bases and 8 bases respectively, with 5 bases between them. CDR3 bases: TGTGCCAGCAGCTTCAGGGACATTCAGTACTTC. Translated: CASSFRDIQYF.

This chain connects TRBV2 to TRBJ1-1; possible D gene TRBD1, 5 bases. Trimming shortened V by 7 bases and J by 1 base, and 10 bases separated the two germline ends. The germline gives CDR1 SNHLY, CDR2 FYNNEI. This CDR3 is built from 13 residues. The CDR3 coding sequence is TGTGCCAGCAACAGGAAGGGGAACACTGAAGCTTTCTTT. Amino acid sequence: CASNRKGNTEAFF.

This clone occurred once. V and J are TRBV10-3 and TRBJ1-1; possible D gene TRBD1, 5 bases. V lost 3 bases and J 11 bases, leaving 16 bases between the germline ends. This CDR3 spans 13 amino acids. Per germline, CDR1 ENHRY and CDR2 SYGVKD. CDR3 nucleotide sequence: TGTGCCATCAGTGAAGATCGTGAGGGGAGGGCTTTCTTT. It is translated as CAISEDREGRAFF.